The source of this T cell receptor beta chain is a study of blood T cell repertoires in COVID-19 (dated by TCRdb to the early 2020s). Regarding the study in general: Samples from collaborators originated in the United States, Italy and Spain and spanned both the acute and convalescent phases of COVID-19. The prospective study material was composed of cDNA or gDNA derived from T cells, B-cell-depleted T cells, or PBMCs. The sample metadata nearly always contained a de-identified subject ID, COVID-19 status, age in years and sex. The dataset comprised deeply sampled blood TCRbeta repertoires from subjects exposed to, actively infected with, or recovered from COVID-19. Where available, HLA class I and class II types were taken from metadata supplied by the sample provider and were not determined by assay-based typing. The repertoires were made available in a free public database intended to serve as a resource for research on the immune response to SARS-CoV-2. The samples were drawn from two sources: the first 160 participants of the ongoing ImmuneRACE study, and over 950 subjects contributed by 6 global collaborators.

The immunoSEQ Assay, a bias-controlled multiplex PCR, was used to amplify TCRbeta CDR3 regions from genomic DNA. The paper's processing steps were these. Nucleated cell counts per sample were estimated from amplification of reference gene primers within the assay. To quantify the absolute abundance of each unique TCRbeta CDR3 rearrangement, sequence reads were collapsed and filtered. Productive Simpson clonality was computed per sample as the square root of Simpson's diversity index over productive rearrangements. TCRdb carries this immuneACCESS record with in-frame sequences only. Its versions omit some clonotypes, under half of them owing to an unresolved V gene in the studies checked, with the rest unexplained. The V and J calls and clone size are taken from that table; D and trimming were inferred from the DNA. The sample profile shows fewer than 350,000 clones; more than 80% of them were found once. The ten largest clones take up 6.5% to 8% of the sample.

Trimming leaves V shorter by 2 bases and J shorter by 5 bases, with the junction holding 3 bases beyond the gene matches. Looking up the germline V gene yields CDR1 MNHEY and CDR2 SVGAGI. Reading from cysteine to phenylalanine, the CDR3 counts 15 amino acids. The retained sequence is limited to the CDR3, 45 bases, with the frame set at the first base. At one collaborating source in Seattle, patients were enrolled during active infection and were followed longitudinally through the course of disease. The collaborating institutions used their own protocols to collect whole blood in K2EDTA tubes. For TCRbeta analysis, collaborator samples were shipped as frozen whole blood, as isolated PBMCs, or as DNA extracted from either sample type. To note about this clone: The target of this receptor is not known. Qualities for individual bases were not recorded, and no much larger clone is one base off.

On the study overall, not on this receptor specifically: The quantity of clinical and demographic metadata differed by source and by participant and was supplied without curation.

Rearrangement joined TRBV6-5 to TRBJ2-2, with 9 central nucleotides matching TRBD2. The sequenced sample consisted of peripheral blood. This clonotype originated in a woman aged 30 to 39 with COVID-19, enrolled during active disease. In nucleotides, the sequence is TGTGCCAGCAGTTACGCGGGAGGGAGGACCGGGGAGCTGTTTTTT. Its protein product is CASSYAGGRTGELFF.